This is a list of T cell receptor beta chains from one sample in a study of blood T cell repertoires in COVID-19. The protocol was immunoSEQ multiplex PCR, while the TCRdb copy is restricted to in-frame clones and leaves out a portion. Of approximately 120,000 clones listed, more than 80% are singletons. Material: peripheral blood. The receptors were gathered from a woman older than 75 with COVID-19, enrolled during active disease. The conserved cysteine and the conserved F or W are not part of the CDR3 here.

j_call,v_call,cdr3_aa
TRBJ2-7,TRBV21-1,ASSKSCEQY
TRBJ2-2,TRBV2,ASSEVAGDDTGELF
TRBJ2-5,TRBV11-1,ASSPGLQETQY
TRBJ1-4,TRBV28,ASSSGQSPEKLF
TRBJ2-7,TRBV5-4,ASSTSRGPPSYEQY
TRBJ1-5,TRBV12-3/TRBV12-4,ASSPLGNQPQH
TRBJ2-5,TRBV28,ASTIAGYEETQY
TRBJ2-3,TRBV5-6,ASSPRGTITDTQY
TRBJ1-6,TRBV6-4,ASSDEAGGSLH
TRBJ2-1,TRBV19,ASKDATGVHNEQF
TRBJ2-3,TRBV6-5,ASSYGLAGSTDTQY
TRBJ1-5,TRBV27,ASSPQQGGQPQH
TRBJ2-5,TRBV5-1,ASSFGGSVRETQY
TRBJ1-3,TRBV5-1,ASSTDQDSGNTIY
TRBJ2-1,TRBV4-3,ASSQDPNEQF
TRBJ2-1,TRBV28,ASSPIPYNEQF
TRBJ2-6,TRBV24-1,AKDRNNSGANVLT
TRBJ2-3,TRBV5-1,ASSQTGQGASTDTQY
TRBJ2-7,TRBV7-3,ASSLVAGAIYEQY
TRBJ2-2,TRBV7-9,ASSLDRGLTGELF
TRBJ2-1,TRBV27,ASTATYNEQF
TRBJ1-3,TRBV13,ASSYSTSGNTIY
TRBJ1-2,TRBV7-9,ASSFAGDSYGYT
TRBJ1-3,TRBV27,ASSTSGQAGNTIY
TRBJ2-4,TRBV4-3,ASSQVGSSGRGIQY
TRBJ2-5,TRBV5-4,ASSLQGQETQY
TRBJ2-1,TRBV5-8,ASSLADFDYNEQF
TRBJ2-5,TRBV6-2/TRBV6-3,ASSSPVQETQY
TRBJ2-7,TRBV5-6,ASSGAVEQY
TRBJ1-6,TRBV10-3,AISLGQPGALH
TRBJ2-2,TRBV11-3,ASSPGQGRTGELF
TRBJ1-2,TRBV28,ASTMGGRPYGYT
TRBJ1-5,TRBV7-2,ASSRDRVNQPQH
TRBJ2-6,TRBV5-4,ASSLAGSGANVLT
TRBJ1-4,TRBV18,ASSLSQVDEKLF
TRBJ2-7,TRBV28,ASVSGSSYEQY
TRBJ2-7,TRBV7-9,ASSSDRQGANEQY
TRBJ2-1,TRBV10-2,ASMELAGGPSKANEQF
TRBJ1-1,TRBV19,ASSILGPGLGRGNTEAF
TRBJ1-4,TRBV5-6,ASTPWLTNEKLF
TRBJ1-1,TRBV10-3,ASRTERNTEAF
TRBJ2-2,TRBV7-2,ASSLLSGLQGFAGELF